This TCR beta chain was sequenced for a study of T cell responses to AZD1222 COVID-19 vaccine. This clone was seen once. Its specificity is not known. Germline CDR1 is SGHRS and CDR2 is YFSETQ. V lost 7 bases to trimming and J lost 1 base, with 13 bases between them. There are 14 residues in the CDR3. Study-wide results and limits: Donors were mostly white British, more females; clonal diversity possibly underestimated. A reported finding is that nearly half of spike-specific TCRs target unmutated variant regions.

Profiled with immunoSEQ multiplex PCR; TCRdb holds only in-frame clones, not every one. The sample has about 120,000 clones, around nine tenths seen once. This sequence originates from an adult in good health. The starting material was peripheral blood, obtained on day 0 of AZD1222 vaccination. The chain employs TRBV5-1 and TRBJ2-3, with D tentatively TRBD1 or TRBD2 (6 bases each). The CDR3 spells CASEEGGGTDTQYF. The CDR3 region has the DNA TGCGCCAGCGAGGAGGGGGGAGGCACAGATACGCAGTATTTT.